These 6 T cell receptor beta chains were sequenced from one sample in a study of blood T cell repertoires in COVID-19 (dated by TCRdb to the early 2020s). The library was produced with the immunoSEQ multiplex PCR assay. In TCRdb, the immuneACCESS table is reduced to in-frame sequences with V and J assigned. These tables do not hold every clone; where another copy was compared, an unresolved V gene accounts for under half, and the others remain unexplained. The sample contains 33,000 or so clones, 90% of them found a single time. Around 1% of the sample is held by the ten biggest clonotypes. Sequencing was done on a sample of peripheral blood. All receptors derive from a man in his 70s with active or convalescent COVID-19.

V and J are TRBV18 and TRBJ2-1; TRBD2 matches at 11 bases. The trim removed 0 bases at V and 7 bases at J, leaving 8 bases unmatched. The CDR3 has 17 amino acids. CDR1 is KGHSH, CDR2 LQKENI, per germline. CDR3: CASSPPSGGARGNEQFF. CDR3 DNA sequence: TGTGCCAGCTCACCACCTAGCGGGGGGGCCCGGGGAAATGAGCAGTTCTTC.

The V call is TRBV19, the J call TRBJ2-7; TRBD2 matches 7 bases. Germline lookup yields CDR1 LNHDA and CDR2 SQIVND (reference sequence). Trimming at V came to 1 base and at J to 5 bases, leaving 5 bases not matched to a gene. The CDR3 has 14 residues. The chain's CDR3 is CASSIGGGSDEQYF. The CDR3 DNA is TGTGCCAGTAGTATAGGGGGCGGGAGCGACGAGCAGTACTTC.

This sequence joins TRBV7-9 and TRBJ2-3; possibly TRBD2 for D (5 bases). V lost 7 bases to trimming and J lost 2 bases, with 16 bases between them. Germline values: CDR1 SEHNR, CDR2 FQNEAQ (reference sequence). The CDR3 contains 15 residues. The CDR3 here is CASTPGSPTTDTQYF. For the CDR3, the DNA is TGTGCCAGCACCCCGGGGAGCCCTACCACAGATACGCAGTATTTT.

This clone was seen more than once but under ten times. V and J are TRBV3-1 (or the pseudogene TRBV3-2) and TRBJ2-7; 8 nucleotides line up with TRBD2. The CDR3 runs 16 residues. Trimming cost V 0 bases and J 2 bases; bases outside gene matches: 6. The V gene's germline CDR1 is LGHDT and CDR2 YNNKEL (reference sequence). This CDR3 reads CASSQDLRGGAYEQYF. CDR3 sequence (DNA): TGTGCCAGCAGCCAAGATTTACGGGGGGGCGCCTACGAGCAGTACTTC.

The chain employs TRBV29-1 and TRBJ1-2; possible D gene TRBD1, 6 bases. Germline CDR1 and CDR2: SQVTM and ANQGSEA. The CDR3 has 11 amino acids. V gave up 6 bases and J gave up 8 bases, with 13 bases separating them. In DNA, the CDR3 is TGCAGCGTAGACAGGTCCGGGGGCTACACCTTC. Translating gives CSVDRSGGYTF. Full variable domain (outside the CDR3, taken from reference TRBV29-1 and TRBJ1-2): SAVISQKPSRDICQRGTSLTIQCQVDSQVTMMFWYRQQPGQSLTLIATANQGSEATYESGFVIDKFPISRPNLTFSTLTVSNMSPEDSSIYLCSVDRSGGYTFGSGTRLTVV.

The rearrangement links TRBV19 to TRBJ2-5, with D possibly matching TRBD2 (5 bases). V lost 7 bases, J lost 5 bases, and 11 bases lay in between. The germline V gene has CDR1 LNHDA and CDR2 SQIVND (reference sequence). The CDR3 extends over 12 amino acids. The CDR3 protein is CASKDLGETQYF. In DNA form, the CDR3 reads TGTGCCAGTAAGGACTTGGGGGAGACCCAGTACTTC.